This paragraph reports one T cell receptor beta chain. No antigen is known for it. The PCR employed 60 Vbeta primers together with 13 Jbeta primers. Sequencing was performed with immunoSEQ multiplex PCR; in TCRdb, only in-frame clones are kept and a portion is missing. Among around 190,000 clones listed, 79% were seen once. This specimen belongs to a study of cytomegalovirus exposure and HLA in healthy donors. General study points: What a later analysis reportedly showed was that an Asian-associated ancestry cluster had fewer N-insertions than the 666-donor mean.

This CDR3 has 14 amino acids. Germline CDR1 and CDR2: SGHTA and FQGNSA. J was trimmed by 4 bases and V by 8 bases; bases with no gene match: 8. The sample was PBMCs. This chain links TRBV7-2 with TRBJ2-5, with TRBD2 matching over 9 bases. This clonotype originated in a woman aged 40 to 50 in good health and CMV-seronegative. This CDR3 is CASSLGGGAETQYF. In nucleotides, the CDR3 is TGTGCCAGCTCCCTGGGCGGGGGGGCAGAGACCCAGTACTTC.